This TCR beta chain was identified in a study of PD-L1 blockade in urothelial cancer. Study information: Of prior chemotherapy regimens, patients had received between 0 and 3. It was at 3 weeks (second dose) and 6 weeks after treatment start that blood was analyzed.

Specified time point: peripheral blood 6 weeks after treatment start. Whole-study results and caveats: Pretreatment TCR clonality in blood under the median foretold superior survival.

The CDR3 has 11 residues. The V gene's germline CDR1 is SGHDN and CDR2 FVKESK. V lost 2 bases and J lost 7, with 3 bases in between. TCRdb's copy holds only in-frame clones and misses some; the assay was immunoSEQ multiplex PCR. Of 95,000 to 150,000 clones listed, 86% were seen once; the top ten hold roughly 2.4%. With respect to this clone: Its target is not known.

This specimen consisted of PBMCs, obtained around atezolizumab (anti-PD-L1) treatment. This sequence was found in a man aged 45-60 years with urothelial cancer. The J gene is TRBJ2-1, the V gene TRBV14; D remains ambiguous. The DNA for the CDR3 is TGTGCCAGCAGCCAACGGAATGAGCAGTTCTTC. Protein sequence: CASSQRNEQFF.